This TCR beta chain was captured in a study of T cell repertoires in cytomegalovirus infection. TCRdb itself ran the reads through MiXCR, one entry per CDR3 protein. In the table there are approximately 1,000,000 distinct CDR3 sequences, 30% to 40% of which are singletons. Regarding the study as a whole: The ex vivo response was dominated by HLA-C-restricted CMV-specific TCR beta clonotypes.

The CDR3 runs 15 residues. Germline CDR1 reads LNHNV; CDR2 reads YYDKDF (reference sequence). Unmatched junction bases numbered 6, after V lost 0 bases and J lost 7 bases. Of note for this clonotype: Its cognate antigen is unknown.

The chain uses TRBV15 and TRBJ2-7, with 10 bases fitting TRBD1. The origin of this receptor is a human donor in good health (CMV status not recorded). Some clones in this sample may be carry-over from other donors' samples. The sequences come from cultured CD8+ T cells from PBMCs, collected from culture after CMV antigen stimulation. The chain's CDR3 is CATSRDPGQGIEQYV. In DNA, the CDR3 is TGTGCCACCAGCAGAGATCCGGGACAGGGGATTGAGCAGTACGTC.